The sequence of this TCR beta chain was determined in a study of T cell repertoires in cytomegalovirus infection. This clonotype was counted ten times or more. CDR3 length: 15 residues. V was shortened by 5 bases and J by 5 bases, with 19 bases between the two germline ends. Germline lookup yields CDR1 SGHVS and CDR2 FQNEAQ. TCRdb recomputed calls from the reads with MiXCR, one row per CDR3 protein. The sample has just under 550,000 distinct CDR3 sequences; 26% are singletons. This TCR derives from a human donor in good health (CMV status not recorded). Some clones in this sample may be carry-over from other donors' samples. Specimen: PBMCs. V gene TRBV7-8 combines with J gene TRBJ2-7; a possible D gene is TRBD1 (6 bases). Here the CDR3 DNA reads TGTGCCAGCAGCCTTCAGGGGAAATTCTCAGACGAGCAGTACTTC. Translated: CASSLQGKFSDEQYF.